This T cell receptor beta chain was identified during a study of T cell responses to AZD1222 COVID-19 vaccine. Here immunoSEQ multiplex PCR was the method, and the copy in TCRdb shows in-frame clones only, minus some. Here the sample spans roughly 130,000 clones, about 90% being singletons. Points on this clone: Its antigen is not identified.

Trimming took off 1 base at V and 7 bases at J, with 5 bases between the two ends. Germline CDR1 and CDR2: SGHDN and FVKESK. The CDR3 sequence is 11 residues long. Study findings and constraints: Nearly half of unique spike-specific TCRs reportedly avoided B.1.351 and B.1.1.7 mutated regions. Repertoire sampling happened only post peak T cell response.

The chain links TRBV14 to TRBJ2-7; D gene uncertain. The input for sequencing was peripheral blood, taken on day 0 of AZD1222 vaccination. The clonotype comes from an adult in good health. The CDR3 here is CASSQVREQYF. The DNA for the CDR3 is TGTGCCAGCAGCCAAGTGAGGGAGCAGTACTTC.